This record covers a single T cell receptor beta chain. Its antigen remains unidentified. This CDR3 region has 15 residues. From germline, CDR1 is MDHEN and CDR2 SYDVKM. V lost 1 base, J lost 0 bases, and 10 bases lay in between. The data are from a study of CD8 T cells in Susac syndrome. Study results and caveats: The greatest CD8+ clonal expansion in Susac occurred in TEMRA cells and in active patients.

cDNA came from around 0.5 to 1 ug RNA primed by random hexamers. TCRdb re-derived calls from the immunoSEQ multiplex PCR reads in MiXCR, one entry per CDR3 protein. Of more than 95,000 distinct CDR3 sequences detected, around 94% appear once; the ten largest clones hold 0.2% to 0.25%. Definite or probable Susac syndrome was diagnosed using recently defined diagnostic criteria. Sequenced: CD8+ T cells from PBMCs. V gene TRBV28 combines with J gene TRBJ2-7, with D perhaps assigned TRBD1 or TRBD2 (5 bases each). The receptor comes from a human donor with Susac syndrome. CDR3 amino acids: CASSLSGPPSYEQYF. The CDR3 DNA sequence: TGTGCCAGCAGTTTATCGGGGCCCCCCTCCTACGAGCAGTACTTC.